Listed below are T cell receptor beta chains from one sample, sequenced in a study of regulatory T cells in long-lasting Graves disease. TCRdb re-analysed the multiplex PCR reads in MiXCR, keeping a single row per CDR3 protein. The data hold about 620,000 distinct CDR3 sequences, with about 16% observed a single time. This sample was also put to use in a study of T cells in Graves' hyperthyroidism and ophthalmopathy.

The sample in question was peripheral blood mononuclear cells (PBMCs), obtained at new diagnosis, from a patient treated with antithyroid drugs. Receptor source: a woman aged 25 to 45 with Graves disease. The CDR3 runs from the conserved cysteine through the conserved F or W. The order of the fields is J gene, clone size, D gene, V gene, CDR3 DNA, CDR3 protein. The D gene is left open where the match is weak. Where a row states a size, it is once, few, many or the class of an expanded clone; other rows omit it.

TRBJ1-1 | many | TRBD1 | TRBV6-1 | TGTGCCAGCAGACTGACAGGGGGCATCGGAGCTTTCTTT | CASRLTGGIGAFF
TRBJ2-1 | many | TRBD2 | TRBV6-2/TRBV6-3 | TGTGCCAGCAGTGTAGCGGGATACTCCTACAATGAGCAGTTCTTC | CASSVAGYSYNEQFF
TRBJ2-3 | many | TRBD2 | TRBV12-3/TRBV12-4 | TGTGCCAGCAACCTACTAGCGGGAGCCACCGATACGCAGTATTTT | CASNLLAGATDTQYF
TRBJ1-2 | - | TRBD1 | TRBV11-1 | TGTGCCAGCAGCTGGGACAGTGGGACTGGCTACACCTTC | CASSWDSGTGYTF
TRBJ2-7 | many | - | TRBV28 | TGTGCCAGCAGGACTGCAAACGAGCAGTACTTC | CASRTANEQYF
TRBJ2-2 | - | TRBD2 | TRBV11-2 | TGTGCCAGCAGCTTAAAGGGACTAGCGTACACCGGGGAGCTGTTTTTT | CASSLKGLAYTGELFF
TRBJ2-7 | - | - | TRBV11-2 | TGTGCCAGCACCCGCCTGACATTCGGGTCCTACGAGCAGTACTTC | CASTRLTFGSYEQYF
TRBJ2-7 | many | - | TRBV28 | TGTGCCAGCAGTCTCCTCGCCTCGTACTCCTACGAGCAGTACTTC | CASSLLASYSYEQYF
TRBJ1-1 | - | TRBD1 | TRBV29-1 | TGCAGCGTCCGTGCAGGGGGGATGACTGAAGCTTTCTTT | CSVRAGGMTEAFF
TRBJ1-5 | many | - | TRBV28 | TGTGCCAGCAGTTCGGGAGAACAGCCCCAGCATTTT | CASSSGEQPQHF
TRBJ1-4 | - | - | TRBV19 | TGTGCCAGTAGCTACGCCGGACGCGGGACGGGTGGTCGTACTAATGAAAAACTGTTTTTT | CASSYAGRGTGGRTNEKLFF
TRBJ2-2 | many | TRBD2 | TRBV28 | TGTGCCAGCAGTCCGGGACTAGTTTACACCGGGGAGCTGTTTTTT | CASSPGLVYTGELFF
TRBJ2-7 | - | - | TRBV12-3/TRBV12-4 | TGTGCCAGCAGAAACAGGTTTGGCTACGAGCAGTACTTC | CASRNRFGYEQYF
TRBJ2-7 | few | - | TRBV11-1 | TGTGCCAGCAGCTTAGAGGCAGACTCCTACGAGCAGTACTTC | CASSLEADSYEQYF
TRBJ1-5 | - | - | TRBV28 | TGTGCCAGCAGCCCTCAAGACAGGAGGCAGCCCCAGCATTTT | CASSPQDRRQPQHF
TRBJ2-1 | - | TRBD1 | TRBV15 | TGTGCCACCAGCACAAAAACAGGGGGTCGTGAGCAGTTCTTC | CATSTKTGGREQFF